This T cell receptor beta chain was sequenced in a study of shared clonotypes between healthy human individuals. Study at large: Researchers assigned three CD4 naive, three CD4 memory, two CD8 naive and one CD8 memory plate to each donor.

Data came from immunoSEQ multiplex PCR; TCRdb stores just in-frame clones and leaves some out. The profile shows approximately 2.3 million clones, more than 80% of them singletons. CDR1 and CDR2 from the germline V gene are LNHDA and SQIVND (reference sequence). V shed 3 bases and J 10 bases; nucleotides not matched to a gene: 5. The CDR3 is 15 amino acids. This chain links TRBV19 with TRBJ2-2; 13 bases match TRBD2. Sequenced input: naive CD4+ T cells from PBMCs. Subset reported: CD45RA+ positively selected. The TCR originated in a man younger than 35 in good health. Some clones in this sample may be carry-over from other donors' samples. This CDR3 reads CASSIGLAGEEELFF. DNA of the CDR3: TGTGCCAGTAGTATTGGACTAGCGGGAGAGGAGGAGCTGTTTTTT.